This TCR beta chain was identified during a study of blood T cell repertoires in COVID-19. Overall study: The origin of the acute and convalescent COVID-19 samples was the United States, Italy and Spain. T cells, B-cell-depleted T cells, or PBMCs supplied cDNA or gDNA.

The CDR3 has 17 amino acids. The junction had 7 bases not matched to a gene; V was cut back by 1 base and J by 1 base. The germline V gene has CDR1 LGHNA and CDR2 YSLEER. In the original workflow: From reference gene primer amplification, estimates of nucleated cell counts were derived. Assay used: immunoSEQ multiplex PCR; TCRdb lists only in-frame clones, some missing. The DNA was the basis for D and trimming; V, J and clone size are from that table. The sample consists of about 170,000 clones, approximately 86% of them appearing once. Specimen: peripheral blood. V and J are TRBV4-3 and TRBJ2-5, with 9 bases matching TRBD2. This TCR was recovered from a man in his sixties or seventies with acute or convalescent COVID-19. This chain's CDR3 is CASSQAPAGGPQETQYF. The CDR3, as DNA: TGCGCCAGCAGCCAAGCCCCAGCGGGGGGTCCCCAAGAGACCCAGTACTTC.